The 27 T cell receptor beta chains in this list originate from one sample, sequenced in a study of blood T cell repertoires in COVID-19 (dated by TCRdb to the early 2020s). The library was made by the immunoSEQ multiplex PCR assay. What TCRdb holds here is the immuneACCESS table cut down to in-frame rearrangements. Part of the clones is not present; checked against another copy, under half of the missing clones reflect an unresolved V gene, and the others are unexplained. Across this sample there are some 150,000 clones, with 85% to 90% seen only once. The top ten clonotypes cover more than 1% of the sample. Sequenced: PBMCs or T cells enriched from blood (not recorded which). The origin of the receptors is a woman under 40 with acute COVID-19.

The rearrangement uses TRBV30 and TRBJ1-2; D call uncertain. Trimming stripped 4 bases from V and 4 bases from J, with 10 bases between. Germline CDR1 is GTSNPN and CDR2 is SVGIG (reference sequence). This CDR3 contains 12 residues. The CDR3 is CAWIGVLYGYTF. In nucleotides, the CDR3 is TGTGCCTGGATCGGGGTTCTCTATGGCTACACCTTC.

This clone was seen ten or more times. The chain combines TRBV24-1 with TRBJ2-1; TRBD2 aligns across 9 bases. This CDR3 is 17 amino acids long. V dropped 3 bases and J dropped 1; count of bases not matched to a gene: 6. CDR1 and CDR2 (germline): KGHDR, SFDVKD. CDR3 protein: CATSDGVAGASYNEQFF. Here the CDR3 DNA reads TGTGCCACCAGTGATGGGGTAGCGGGAGCATCCTACAATGAGCAGTTCTTC.

This sequence joins TRBV15 and TRBJ2-7; 10 bases map to TRBD2. V was pared by 9 bases and J by 0 bases, with 8 bases of the junction left unmatched. The CDR3 extends over 15 amino acids. The germline gives CDR1 LNHNV, CDR2 YYDKDF (reference sequence). Here the CDR3 reads CATREPSGGSYEQYF. CDR3 coding DNA: TGTGCCACAAGGGAGCCTAGCGGGGGCTCCTACGAGCAGTACTTC.

The chain joins TRBV11-2 to TRBJ2-1; TRBD2 matches at 8 bases. The CDR3 has 17 residues. The germline V gene has CDR1 SGHAT and CDR2 FQNNGV. The J segment lost 8 bases and the V segment lost 0 bases, leaving 12 bases of the junction unmatched. The CDR3 sequence is CASSLDIESGRRDEQFF. CDR3 coding DNA: TGTGCCAGCAGCTTAGATATTGAGAGCGGGAGAAGGGATGAGCAGTTCTTC.

The chain employs TRBV28 and TRBJ1-5; 9 bases are shared with TRBD1. Trimming removed 5 bases from V and 0 bases from J; junction bases left unmatched: 11. Germline V lookup: CDR1 MDHEN, CDR2 SYDVKM. This CDR3 has 18 residues. The CDR3 DNA sequence: TGTGCCAGCAGTCTAGGGACAGGGTGGAGATATAGCAATCAGCCCCAGCATTTT. It yields the protein CASSLGTGWRYSNQPQHF.

CDR3 bases: TGCGCCAGCAGCTTAGGCGGGGGAAACAATCAGCCCCAGCATTTT. Translated, it gives CASSLGGGNNQPQHF. This chain connects TRBV5-1 to TRBJ1-5; a possible D gene is TRBD1 (5 bases). V lost 2 bases and J lost 3, with 12 bases in between. This CDR3 is built from 15 residues. CDR1 SGHRS and CDR2 YFSETQ come from the germline V gene.

The J gene is TRBJ1-6, the V gene TRBV15; the D is unclear. Trimming stripped 9 bases from V and 2 bases from J, with 11 bases between. The CDR3 contains 14 residues. Germline values: CDR1 LNHNV, CDR2 YYDKDF (reference sequence). CDR3 bases: TGTGCCACTTCAAGGCGGACCTATAATTCACCCCTCCACTTT. Amino acids: CATSRRTYNSPLHF. The entire variable domain, with the rest obtained from reference TRBV15 and TRBJ1-6, is as follows: DAMVIQNPRYQVTQFGKPVTLSCSQTLNHNVMYWYQQKSSQAPKLLFHYYDKDFNNEADTPDNFQSRRPNTSFCFLDIRSPGLGDTAMYLCATSRRTYNSPLHFGNGTRLTVT.

V is TRBV28 and J is TRBJ1-1; TRBD1 is a possible D gene (6 bases). Trimming stripped 5 bases from V and 3 bases from J, with 19 bases between. The CDR3 consists of 16 residues. CDR1 and CDR2 (germline): MDHEN, SYDVKM. The chain's CDR3 is CASSQYPQGWDTEAFF. CDR3 in DNA: TGTGCCAGCAGTCAGTATCCCCAGGGGTGGGACACTGAAGCTTTCTTT.

V gene TRBV3-1 (or the pseudogene TRBV3-2) combines with J gene TRBJ2-1; 7 bases align to TRBD2. Germline-derived CDR1 and CDR2 are LGHDT and YNNKEL (reference sequence). V shed 0 bases, J shed 4 bases, and the junction held 18 bases outside the gene matches. The CDR3 consists of 20 residues. CDR3 sequence (DNA): TGTGCCAGCAGCCAAGACACTCCGAGCCTCAGGCTAGCGGATTACAATGAGCAGTTCTTC. It specifies CASSQDTPSLRLADYNEQFF.

This clone is a singleton in its sample. The rearrangement uses TRBV10-3 and TRBJ2-7; possibly TRBD2 for D (7 bases). In germline, CDR1 is ENHRY, CDR2 SYGVKD. V dropped 4 bases and J dropped 7 bases, with 20 bases sitting between them. This CDR3 has 15 residues. The DNA of the CDR3 is TGTGCCATCAGTGGAGGGGGGGGGACACTCTTTGAGCAGTACTTC. Translation gives CAISGGGGTLFEQYF.

In this sample, this clone turned up a few times. V usage is TRBV5-1 and J usage is TRBJ2-1, with D tentatively TRBD2 (6 bases). Trimming removed 0 bases at V and 0 bases at J, with 10 bases between. CDR1 SGHRS and CDR2 YFSETQ come from the germline V gene. The CDR3 has 16 amino acids. CDR3 DNA: TGCGCCAGCAGCTTGGTGGAGGGGAGCTCCTACAATGAGCAGTTCTTC. It yields the protein CASSLVEGSSYNEQFF. Based on the CDR3 plus reference TRBV5-1 and TRBJ2-1, the full variable domain is KAGVTQTPRYLIKTRGQQVTLSCSPISGHRSVSWYQQTPGQGLQFLFEYFSETQRNKGNFPGRFSGRQFSNSRSEMNVSTLELGDSALYLCASSLVEGSSYNEQFFGPGTRLTVL.

The chain joins TRBV6-5 to TRBJ1-1; D is undetermined. From germline, CDR1 is MNHEY and CDR2 SVGAGI. V was clipped by 5 bases and J by 3 bases, with 10 bases between them. The CDR3 is 13 residues long. CDR3 in amino acids: CASSPFGYTEAFF. The CDR3 DNA follows: TGTGCCAGCAGTCCGTTCGGTTACACTGAAGCTTTCTTT.

CDR3 DNA: TGCAGCGTCATCTCCCCTCTAGCGGAACAAGAGACCCAGTACTTC. Amino acid sequence: CSVISPLAEQETQYF. This chain joins TRBV29-1 and TRBJ2-5, with 7 bases fitting TRBD2. The CDR3 totals 15 residues. Germline V lookup: CDR1 SQVTM, CDR2 ANQGSEA. The trim removed 6 bases at V and 2 bases at J, leaving 12 bases unmatched. Supplemented by reference TRBV29-1 and TRBJ2-5, the full variable domain reads SAVISQKPSRDICQRGTSLTIQCQVDSQVTMMFWYRQQPGQSLTLIATANQGSEATYESGFVIDKFPISRPNLTFSTLTVSNMSPEDSSIYLCSVISPLAEQETQYFGPGTRLLVL.

The count of this clone is one. This chain joins TRBV25-1 and TRBJ2-7; a weak D match, TRBD1 (6 bases). Trimming cost V 9 bases and J 0 bases, with 18 bases left between them. CDR1 is MGHDK, CDR2 SYGVNS, per germline. This CDR3 has 15 amino acids. CDR3 protein: CARIGRTEISYEQYF. CDR3 nucleotide sequence: TGTGCCAGGATCGGGCGGACAGAGATCTCCTACGAGCAGTACTTC.

The J gene is TRBJ1-2, the V gene TRBV10-3, with D tentatively TRBD1 (5 bases). V lost 4 bases and J lost 6, with 15 bases in between. Germline CDR1 ENHRY, CDR2 SYGVKD. The CDR3 contains 14 residues. The CDR3 here is CAISGPGAGDGYTF. The CDR3 bases are TGTGCCATCAGTGGTCCCGGTGCGGGGGATGGCTACACCTTC.

This chain joins TRBV7-2 and TRBJ1-1; D is unresolved. This CDR3 is 11 amino acids long. Looked up from germline, CDR1 is SGHTA and CDR2 is FQGNSA. Trimming left V 5 bases short and J 9 bases short, with 10 bases between. CDR3 protein: CASSKRDKAFF. The DNA for the CDR3 is TGTGCCAGCAGCAAACGAGACAAAGCTTTCTTT.

The chain joins TRBV7-2 to TRBJ2-3; 7 bases are a match to TRBD2. CDR3 size: 15 residues. The ends lost 3 bases at V and 2 bases at J; junction bases unmatched: 5. Germline CDR1 reads SGHTA; CDR2 reads FQGNSA. CDR3 sequence reads: CASSFASGNTDTQYF. DNA for the CDR3: TGTGCCAGCAGCTTTGCTAGCGGAAACACAGATACGCAGTATTTT.

The gene calls are TRBV12-3 or TRBV12-4 and TRBJ2-7; tentative D call: TRBD1 (6 bases). The CDR3 is made up of 12 amino acids. Trimming took 6 bases from V and 2 from J, leaving 8 bases between them. The CDR3, as DNA: TGTGCCAGCAGGAGGGACACCTACGAGCAGTACTTC. Translation: CASRRDTYEQYF.

This clone was seen only once. V usage is TRBV6-4 and J usage is TRBJ2-7, with 9 bases lining up with TRBD2. V dropped 6 bases and J dropped 5; count of bases not matched to a gene: 17. The V gene's germline CDR1 is MRHNA and CDR2 SNTAGT. CDR3 length: 17 residues. The CDR3 loop reads CASRDIGGRGREDEQYF. The CDR3 nucleotides read TGTGCCAGCAGAGATATAGGCGGGAGGGGCCGTGAGGACGAGCAGTACTTC.

V and J are TRBV19 and TRBJ1-1; the D is unclear. The ends were cut back, 7 bases at V and 1 base at J, with 16 bases in the middle. The CDR3 totals 15 residues. Per the germline V gene, CDR1 is LNHDA and CDR2 is SQIVND (reference sequence). CDR3 coding DNA: TGTGCCAGTACGCCCATCCCGGGGTGGAACACTGAAGCTTTCTTT. The encoded protein is CASTPIPGWNTEAFF.

The rearrangement uses TRBV28 and TRBJ1-2, with TRBD1 identical over 7 bases. CDR1 is MDHEN and CDR2 is SYDVKM in the germline V gene. CDR3 length: 12 amino acids. Trimming took 6 bases from V and 7 from J; bases not matched to a gene: 5. CDR3 in amino acids: CASRDRDSGYTF. The CDR3 bases are TGTGCCAGCAGAGACAGGGATTCTGGCTACACCTTC.

The V call is TRBV21-1, the J call TRBJ2-1; the D call in the table, TRBD1, was not verified against the DNA. TRBV21-1 is deemed a pseudogene. The CDR3 covers 13 residues. CDR3: CASSPRQGNEQFF. The CDR3 coding sequence is TGTGCCAGCAGCCCACGACAGGGCAATGAGCAGTTCTTC.

This clone has only a few counts. This chain links TRBV29-1 with TRBJ1-1; 7 bases match TRBD1. Trimming cost V 7 bases and J 0 bases; bases outside gene matches: 5. The CDR3 totals 13 residues. CDR1 is SQVTM and CDR2 is ANQGSEA in the germline V gene. This CDR3 is CSAQGQLNTEAFF. The CDR3 region has the DNA TGCAGCGCCCAGGGACAGTTGAACACTGAAGCTTTCTTT.

The chain uses TRBV7-9 and TRBJ1-2; D is unclear. Trimming cost V 3 bases and J 4 bases, with 12 bases left between them. CDR1 and CDR2 from the germline V gene are SEHNR and FQNEAQ (reference sequence). The length of the CDR3 is 14 residues. The CDR3 region is CASSFQNNIYGYTF. The CDR3 DNA reads TGTGCCAGCAGCTTTCAAAACAACATCTATGGCTACACCTTC.

The V call is TRBV7-2, the J call TRBJ2-1; 8 bases map to TRBD2. V lost 5 bases, J lost 1 base, and 10 bases stayed unmatched. The CDR3 is made up of 17 amino acids. Germline CDR1 SGHTA, CDR2 FQGNSA. The CDR3 nucleotides read TGTGCCAGCAGCCCCAGTTTAGCGGGGACGTCCTACAATGAGCAGTTCTTC. It specifies CASSPSLAGTSYNEQFF. Full variable domain (remainder filled in from reference TRBV7-2 and TRBJ2-1): GAGVSQSPSNKVTEKGKDVELRCDPISGHTALYWYRQSLGQGLEFLIYFQGNSAPDKSGLPSDRFSAERTGGSVSTLTIQRTQQEDSAVYLCASSPSLAGTSYNEQFFGPGTRLTVL.

This chain uses TRBV18 with TRBJ1-5; D is perhaps TRBD1 (5 bases). The germline V and J ends were trimmed by 0 bases and 11 bases, with 11 bases remaining between them. CDR1 is KGHSH, CDR2 LQKENI, per germline. This CDR3 is 13 amino acids long. The CDR3 is CASSPPMGEAQHF. CDR3 bases: TGTGCCAGCTCACCACCCATGGGGGAGGCCCAGCATTTT.

This clone was observed a single time. CDR3 region: CASSWGDKLFF. In DNA form, the CDR3 reads TGTGCCAGCAGTTGGGGGGACAAACTGTTTTTT. The gene calls are TRBV28 and TRBJ1-4; maybe TRBD1 (5 bases). This CDR3 spans 11 amino acids. The V gene lost 4 bases and the J gene lost 11 bases, with 8 bases spanning the gap. From germline, CDR1 is MDHEN and CDR2 SYDVKM. The whole variable domain, filled in from reference TRBV28 and TRBJ1-4, reads DVKVTQSSRYLVKRTGEKVFLECVQDMDHENMFWYRQDPGLGLRLIYFSYDVKMKEKGDIPEGYSVSREKKERFSLILESASTNQTSMYLCASSWGDKLFFGSGTQLSVL.